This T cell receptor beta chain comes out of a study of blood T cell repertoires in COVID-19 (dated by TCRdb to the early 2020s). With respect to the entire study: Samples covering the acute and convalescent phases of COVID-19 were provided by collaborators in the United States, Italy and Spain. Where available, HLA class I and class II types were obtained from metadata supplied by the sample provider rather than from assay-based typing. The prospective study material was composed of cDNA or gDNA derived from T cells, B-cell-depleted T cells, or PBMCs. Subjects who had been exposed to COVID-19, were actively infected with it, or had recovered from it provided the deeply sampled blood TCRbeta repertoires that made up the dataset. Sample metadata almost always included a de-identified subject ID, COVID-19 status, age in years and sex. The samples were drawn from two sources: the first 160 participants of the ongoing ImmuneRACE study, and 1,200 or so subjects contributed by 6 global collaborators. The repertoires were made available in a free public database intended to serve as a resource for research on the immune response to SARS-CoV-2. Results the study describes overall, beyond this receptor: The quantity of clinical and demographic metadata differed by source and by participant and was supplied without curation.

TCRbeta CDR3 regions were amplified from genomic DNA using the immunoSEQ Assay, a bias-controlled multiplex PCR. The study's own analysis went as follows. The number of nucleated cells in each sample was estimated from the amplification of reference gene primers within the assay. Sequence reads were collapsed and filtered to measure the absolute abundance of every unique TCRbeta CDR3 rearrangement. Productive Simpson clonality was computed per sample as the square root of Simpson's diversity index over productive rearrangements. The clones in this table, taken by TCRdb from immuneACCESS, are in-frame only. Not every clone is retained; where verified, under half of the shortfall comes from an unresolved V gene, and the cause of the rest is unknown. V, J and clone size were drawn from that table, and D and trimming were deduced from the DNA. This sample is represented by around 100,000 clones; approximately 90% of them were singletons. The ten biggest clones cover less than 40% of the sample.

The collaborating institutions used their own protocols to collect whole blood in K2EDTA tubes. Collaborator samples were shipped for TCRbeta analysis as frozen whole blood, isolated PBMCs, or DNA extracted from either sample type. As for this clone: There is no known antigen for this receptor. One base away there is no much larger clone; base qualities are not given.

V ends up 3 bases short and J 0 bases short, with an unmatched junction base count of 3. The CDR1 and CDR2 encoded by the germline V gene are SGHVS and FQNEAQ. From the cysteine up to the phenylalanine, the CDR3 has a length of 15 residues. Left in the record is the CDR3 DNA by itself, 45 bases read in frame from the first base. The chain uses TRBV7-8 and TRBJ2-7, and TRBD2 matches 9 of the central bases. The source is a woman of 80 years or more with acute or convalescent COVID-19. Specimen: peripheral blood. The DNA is TGTGCCAGCAGCTTTCATAGCGGGGGCTCCTACGAGCAGTACTTC. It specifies CASSFHSGGSYEQYF.